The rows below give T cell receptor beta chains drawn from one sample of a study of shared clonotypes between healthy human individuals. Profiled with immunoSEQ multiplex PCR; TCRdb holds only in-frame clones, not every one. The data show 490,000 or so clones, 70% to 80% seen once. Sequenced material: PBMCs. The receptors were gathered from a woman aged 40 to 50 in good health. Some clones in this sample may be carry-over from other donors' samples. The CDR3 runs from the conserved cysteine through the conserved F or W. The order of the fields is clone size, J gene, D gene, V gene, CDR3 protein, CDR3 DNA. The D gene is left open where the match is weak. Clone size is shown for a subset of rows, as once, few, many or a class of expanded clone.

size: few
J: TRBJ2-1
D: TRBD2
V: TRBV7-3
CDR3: CASSKTSGRGNEQFF
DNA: TGTGCCAGCAGCAAGACTAGCGGGAGGGGTAATGAGCAGTTCTTC

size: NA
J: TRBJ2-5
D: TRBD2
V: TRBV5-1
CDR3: CASSLVAGGFGEQETQYF
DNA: TGCGCCAGCAGCTTGGTAGCGGGAGGGTTCGGGGAGCAAGAGACCCAGTACTTC

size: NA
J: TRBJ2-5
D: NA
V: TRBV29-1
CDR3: CSGLITGSETQYF
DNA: TGCAGCGGCTTAATCACAGGGTCGGAGACCCAGTACTTC

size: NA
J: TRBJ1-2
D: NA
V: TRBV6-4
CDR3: CARRDNHYGYTF
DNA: TGTGCCAGAAGGGACAACCACTATGGCTACACCTTC

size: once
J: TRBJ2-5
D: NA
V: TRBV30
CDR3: CAWSALDQETQYF
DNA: TGTGCCTGGAGTGCTCTTGATCAAGAGACCCAGTACTTC

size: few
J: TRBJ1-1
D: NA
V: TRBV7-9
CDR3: CASRQVITEAFF
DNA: TGTGCCAGCAGACAGGTGATCACTGAAGCTTTCTTT

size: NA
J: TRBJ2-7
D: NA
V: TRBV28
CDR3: CASTTDRFYEQYF
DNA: TGTGCCAGCACCACCGACAGGTTCTACGAGCAGTACTTC

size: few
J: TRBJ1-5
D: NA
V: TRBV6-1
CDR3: CASSELWVSNQPQHF
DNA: TGTGCCAGCAGTGAATTGTGGGTCAGCAATCAGCCCCAGCATTTT

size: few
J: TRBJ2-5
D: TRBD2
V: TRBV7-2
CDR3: CASSLSASGGQETQYF
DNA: TGTGCCAGCAGCTTATCAGCTAGCGGGGGACAAGAGACCCAGTACTTC

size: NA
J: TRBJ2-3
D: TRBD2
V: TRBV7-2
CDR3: CASKKRELGTDTQYF
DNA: TGTGCCAGCAAGAAGCGGGAGTTGGGCACAGATACGCAGTATTTT

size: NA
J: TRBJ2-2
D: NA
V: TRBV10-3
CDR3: CAISEEARTGELFF
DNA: TGTGCCATCAGTGAGGAGGCGCGCACCGGGGAGCTGTTTTTT

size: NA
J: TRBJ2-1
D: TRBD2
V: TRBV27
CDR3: CASSEPRGGEQFF
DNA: TGTGCCAGCAGTGAGCCCCGGGGGGGTGAGCAGTTCTTC

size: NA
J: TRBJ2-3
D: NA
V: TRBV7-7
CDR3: CASSLGPSHTDTQYF
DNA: TGTGCTAGCAGCTTAGGTCCCAGTCACACAGATACGCAGTATTTT

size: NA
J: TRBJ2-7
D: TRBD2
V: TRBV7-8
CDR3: CASSLEGLAGSREQYF
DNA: TGTGCCAGCAGCTTAGAGGGTCTAGCGGGCTCCCGCGAGCAGTACTTC

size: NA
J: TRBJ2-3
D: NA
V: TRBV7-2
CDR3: CASSLGPEGDTQYF
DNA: TGTGCCAGCAGCTTAGGACCAGAGGGGGATACGCAGTATTTT

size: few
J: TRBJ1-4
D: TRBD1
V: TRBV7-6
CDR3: CASSPNPGQGGEKLFF
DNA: TGTGCCAGCAGCCCGAATCCGGGACAGGGAGGGGAAAAACTGTTTTTT

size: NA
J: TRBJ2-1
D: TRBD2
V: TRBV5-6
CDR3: CASSLGLAGGQGYNEQFF
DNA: TGTGCCAGCAGCTTGGGACTAGCGGGAGGGCAGGGCTACAATGAGCAGTTCTTC

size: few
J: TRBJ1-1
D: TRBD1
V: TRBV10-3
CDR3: CAISGGTGPVTEAFF
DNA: TGTGCCATCAGTGGTGGGACAGGCCCCGTCACTGAAGCTTTCTTT

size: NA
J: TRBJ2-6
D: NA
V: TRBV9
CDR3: CASKTSGANVLTF
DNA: TGTGCCAGCAAGACTTCTGGGGCCAACGTCCTGACTTTC

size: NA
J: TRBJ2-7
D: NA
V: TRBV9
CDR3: CASSVGLAITRDYEQYF
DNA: TGTGCCAGCAGCGTAGGTCTAGCGATTACTAGAGATTACGAGCAGTACTTC

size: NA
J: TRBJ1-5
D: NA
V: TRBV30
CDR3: CAWGGLNNQPQHF
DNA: TGTGCCTGGGGGGGTCTTAACAATCAGCCCCAGCATTTT

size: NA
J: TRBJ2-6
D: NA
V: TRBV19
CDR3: CASNPTGISGANVLTF
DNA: TGTGCCAGTAACCCTACAGGGATCTCTGGGGCCAACGTCCTGACTTTC

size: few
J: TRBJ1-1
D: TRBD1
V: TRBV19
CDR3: CASTDRAYTEAFF
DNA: TGTGCCAGTACAGACAGGGCCTACACTGAAGCTTTCTTT

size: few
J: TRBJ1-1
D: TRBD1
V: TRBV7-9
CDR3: CASSLGTWTGRGTEAFF
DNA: TGTGCCAGCAGCTTAGGGACCTGGACAGGGCGCGGAACTGAAGCTTTCTTT

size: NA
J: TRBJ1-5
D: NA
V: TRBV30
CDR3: CAWRAPGTQPQHF
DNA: TGTGCCTGGAGGGCCCCAGGGACTCAGCCCCAGCATTTT

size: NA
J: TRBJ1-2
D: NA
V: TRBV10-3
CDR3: CAISGTPRQGTNYGYTF
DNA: TGTGCCATCAGTGGGACCCCTCGGCAGGGGACTAACTATGGCTACACCTTC

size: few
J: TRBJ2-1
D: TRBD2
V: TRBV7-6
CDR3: CASSLAGEINEQFF
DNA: TGTGCCAGCAGCCTAGCGGGAGAGATCAATGAGCAGTTCTTC

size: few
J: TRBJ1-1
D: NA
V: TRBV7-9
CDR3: CASSLVVWKPRRTEAFF
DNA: TGTGCCAGCAGCTTAGTGGTCTGGAAACCTCGGCGCACTGAAGCTTTCTTT

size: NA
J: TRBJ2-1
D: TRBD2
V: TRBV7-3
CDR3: CASSSITSGRANEQFF
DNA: TGTGCCAGCAGCTCGATAACTAGCGGGAGGGCCAATGAGCAGTTCTTC

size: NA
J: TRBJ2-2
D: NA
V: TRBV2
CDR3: CATGLGLTGELFF
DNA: TGTGCCACCGGACTTGGTTTGACCGGGGAGCTGTTTTTT

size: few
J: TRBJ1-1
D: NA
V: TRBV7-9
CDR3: CASSLLENTEAFF
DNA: TGTGCCAGCAGCTTATTAGAGAACACTGAAGCTTTCTTT

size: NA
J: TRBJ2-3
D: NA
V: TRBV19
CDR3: CASSEQGSDTQYF
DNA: TGTGCCAGTAGTGAACAGGGTTCTGATACGCAGTATTTT

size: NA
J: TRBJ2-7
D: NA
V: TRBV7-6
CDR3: CASSLEAQTDDHEQYF
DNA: TGTGCCAGCAGCTTAGAGGCCCAGACAGACGACCACGAGCAGTACTTC

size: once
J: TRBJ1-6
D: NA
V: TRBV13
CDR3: CASSQGPGAAYNSPLHF
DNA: TGTGCCAGCAGCCAGGGGCCGGGGGCCGCCTATAATTCACCCCTCCACTTT

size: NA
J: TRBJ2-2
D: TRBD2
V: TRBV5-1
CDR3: CASSLRTSGDTGELFF
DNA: TGCGCCAGCAGCTTGCGGACTAGCGGTGACACCGGGGAGCTGTTTTTT

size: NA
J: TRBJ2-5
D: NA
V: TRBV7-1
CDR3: CASSLMRETQYF
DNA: TGTGCCAGCAGCTTAATGCGAGAGACCCAGTACTTC